The T cell receptor (beta chain) described here comes from a study of post-analysis software for immune sequencing data. Study-level background: The cohort encompassed relapsing-remitting, secondary progressive and progressive-relapsing multiple sclerosis disease courses.

TCR beta cDNA libraries had unique molecular identifiers. Around 500,000 cDNA molecules were obtained per 1 to 10 million input T cells. TCRdb called the PCR reads again in MiXCR, with one record for every CDR3 protein. The sample has hundreds of thousands of distinct CDR3 sequences, approximately 59% seen once; the top ten hold approximately 10%. Comments on this clonotype: Its specificity is unknown.

CDR3 length: 14 amino acids. From germline, CDR1 is ENHRY and CDR2 SYGVKD. Trimming took off 3 bases at V and 5 bases at J, with 12 bases between the two ends. Points from the study as a whole: A handful of TRBV segments were significantly more frequent in patients than in controls. TRBV5-6, TRBV5-1 and TRBV20-1 were among these segments. Strong co-clustering by F measure was seen for same-batch samples. People with multiple sclerosis had a significantly lower normalized Chao1 diversity than controls did.

Material for sequencing was blood. This clonotype was sampled from a girl aged 2-10 years with multiple sclerosis. The J gene is TRBJ2-3, the V gene TRBV10-3; no reliable D call. CDR3 loop: CAISDGVGRDTQYF. CDR3 bases: TGTGCCATCAGTGATGGAGTGGGTCGAGATACGCAGTATTTT.